This is a list of T cell receptor beta chains from one sample in a study of cytomegalovirus exposure and HLA in healthy donors. Repertoires were generated with immunoSEQ multiplex PCR, while TCRdb's copy carries only in-frame clones and drops some. The sample lists 90,000 to 100,000 clones, 82% occurring once. The sample comprised PBMCs. The receptors shown here come from a man in his fifties in good health and CMV-seronegative. Each CDR3 is given with its conserved first and last residue. Fields, in order: CDR3 DNA, CDR3 protein, J gene, D gene, V gene, clone size. The D gene is left open where the match is weak. Clone size appears in some rows only: once, few, many, or a class for an expanded clone.

CDR3nt: TGCGCCAGCAGCCAAGCGAGCGGTCTTTCCTCCTACGAGCAGTACTTC; CDR3aa: CASSQASGLSSYEQYF; j_gene: TRBJ2-7; d_gene: NA; v_gene: TRBV4-1; abundance: few
CDR3nt: TGTGCCAGCAGCTTGGCGAACAGTCAAGAGACCCAGTACTTC; CDR3aa: CASSLANSQETQYF; j_gene: TRBJ2-5; d_gene: NA; v_gene: TRBV5-4; abundance: NA
CDR3nt: TGTGCCAGCAGCCGCGGATCGGACCGGGAAAACTATGGCTACACCTTC; CDR3aa: CASSRGSDRENYGYTF; j_gene: TRBJ1-2; d_gene: NA; v_gene: TRBV7-6; abundance: NA
CDR3nt: TGTGCCAGCAGTGGAACGTCGGGACAGGGGATTGAAAAACTGTTTTTT; CDR3aa: CASSGTSGQGIEKLFF; j_gene: TRBJ1-4; d_gene: TRBD1; v_gene: TRBV6-1; abundance: NA
CDR3nt: TGTGCCAGCAGCTTTCGGTCGACAGCCTATGGCTACACCTTC; CDR3aa: CASSFRSTAYGYTF; j_gene: TRBJ1-2; d_gene: NA; v_gene: TRBV5-4; abundance: NA
CDR3nt: TGCGCCAGCAGCTTGGTTGGGACATCGGATACGCAGTATTTT; CDR3aa: CASSLVGTSDTQYF; j_gene: TRBJ2-3; d_gene: NA; v_gene: TRBV5-1; abundance: NA
CDR3nt: TGTGCCACCTGGAAGCGGGAGGGAGATACGCAGTATTTT; CDR3aa: CATWKREGDTQYF; j_gene: TRBJ2-3; d_gene: TRBD2; v_gene: TRBV28; abundance: NA
CDR3nt: TGTGCCAGCTCCCGGTTGGAAGAGACCCAGTACTTC; CDR3aa: CASSRLEETQYF; j_gene: TRBJ2-5; d_gene: NA; v_gene: TRBV18; abundance: NA
CDR3nt: TGCGCCAGCAGCCCGCCCGTGGCACAAGCCTACAATGAGCAGTTCTTC; CDR3aa: CASSPPVAQAYNEQFF; j_gene: TRBJ2-1; d_gene: NA; v_gene: TRBV4-1; abundance: once
CDR3nt: TGTGCCAGCACACCCCCGGGACTAGCCTTACACGAGTACTTC; CDR3aa: CASTPPGLALHEYF; j_gene: TRBJ2-5; d_gene: TRBD2; v_gene: TRBV6-5; abundance: NA
CDR3nt: TGCGCCAGCAGCTTGAGAGTCGGGATCTACGAGCAGTACTTC; CDR3aa: CASSLRVGIYEQYF; j_gene: TRBJ2-7; d_gene: NA; v_gene: TRBV5-1; abundance: NA
CDR3nt: TGTGCCAGCAGTACCGCTCCGGAACGGAGGTGGTTCTTC; CDR3aa: CASSTAPERRWFF; j_gene: TRBJ2-1; d_gene: NA; v_gene: TRBV28; abundance: NA
CDR3nt: TGTGCCAGCAGACAAGGTGGAGGTGGGACAGGTTCCTACAATGAGCAGTTCTTC; CDR3aa: CASRQGGGGTGSYNEQFF; j_gene: TRBJ2-1; d_gene: TRBD1; v_gene: TRBV28; abundance: NA
CDR3nt: TGTGCCAGTCGGTCGGGGGAGACAGATACGCAGTATTTT; CDR3aa: CASRSGETDTQYF; j_gene: TRBJ2-3; d_gene: NA; v_gene: TRBV19; abundance: NA
CDR3nt: TGCAGCGCCCCGATGGGACAGGGTCGAACCGGGGAGCTGTTTTTT; CDR3aa: CSAPMGQGRTGELFF; j_gene: TRBJ2-2; d_gene: TRBD1; v_gene: TRBV29-1; abundance: NA
CDR3nt: TGTGCCACCAGCGGGGACAGAAGGTATGGAGAGACCCAGTACTTC; CDR3aa: CATSGDRRYGETQYF; j_gene: TRBJ2-5; d_gene: TRBD1; v_gene: TRBV15; abundance: NA
CDR3nt: TGTGCCAGCAGCTTGCTGGGGACAGGCAGTAATGAAAAACTGTTTTTT; CDR3aa: CASSLLGTGSNEKLFF; j_gene: TRBJ1-4; d_gene: TRBD1; v_gene: TRBV5-5; abundance: once
CDR3nt: TGTGCCAGCAGTTTATCGCGGGGGGGGAGGAATTACGAGCAGTACTTC; CDR3aa: CASSLSRGGRNYEQYF; j_gene: TRBJ2-7; d_gene: TRBD2; v_gene: TRBV28; abundance: once
CDR3nt: TGCGCCAGCAGCTTGGAGACGGGACTAGCTCCCGAGACCCAGTACTTC; CDR3aa: CASSLETGLAPETQYF; j_gene: TRBJ2-5; d_gene: TRBD2; v_gene: TRBV5-1; abundance: NA
CDR3nt: TGCAGCGTTGACCCGGGGTCGTGGGATACGCAGTATTTT; CDR3aa: CSVDPGSWDTQYF; j_gene: TRBJ2-3; d_gene: NA; v_gene: TRBV29-1; abundance: NA
CDR3nt: TGCGCCAGCAGTGAGCCGGGGGGATGTATCCAGTACTTC; CDR3aa: CASSEPGGCIQYF; j_gene: TRBJ2-4; d_gene: TRBD2; v_gene: TRBV10-1; abundance: NA
CDR3nt: TGTGCCAGCAGTTTTTATAGCAATCAGCCCCAGCATTTT; CDR3aa: CASSFYSNQPQHF; j_gene: TRBJ1-5; d_gene: NA; v_gene: TRBV27; abundance: NA
CDR3nt: TGTGCCAGCAGCTTTGGGACAGTAACCTACGAGCAGTACTTC; CDR3aa: CASSFGTVTYEQYF; j_gene: TRBJ2-7; d_gene: TRBD1; v_gene: TRBV7-2; abundance: NA
CDR3nt: TGTGCCAGCAGTACCCCGGGACTCTATAACTATGGCTACACCTTC; CDR3aa: CASSTPGLYNYGYTF; j_gene: TRBJ1-2; d_gene: NA; v_gene: TRBV28; abundance: NA
CDR3nt: TGTGCCTGGAGTTACACAGGGCGAGCCACAGATACGCAGTATTTT; CDR3aa: CAWSYTGRATDTQYF; j_gene: TRBJ2-3; d_gene: NA; v_gene: TRBV30; abundance: NA
CDR3nt: TGTGCCAGCAGTGAAGTAGTTACCGGGGAGCTGTTTTTT; CDR3aa: CASSEVVTGELFF; j_gene: TRBJ2-2; d_gene: NA; v_gene: TRBV6-1; abundance: NA
CDR3nt: TGTGCCAGCAGTTTAGGACAGGGGTTTAATTCACCCCTCCACTTT; CDR3aa: CASSLGQGFNSPLHF; j_gene: TRBJ1-6; d_gene: TRBD1; v_gene: TRBV27; abundance: NA
CDR3nt: TGTGCCAGCAGCCTTCGGGGGCGGGAGGGCCGAGATACGCAGTATTTT; CDR3aa: CASSLRGREGRDTQYF; j_gene: TRBJ2-3; d_gene: TRBD2; v_gene: TRBV11-2; abundance: NA
CDR3nt: TGTGCCACCAGCAAGGGACAGGGAAATGAAAAACTGTTTTTT; CDR3aa: CATSKGQGNEKLFF; j_gene: TRBJ1-4; d_gene: TRBD1; v_gene: TRBV15; abundance: NA
CDR3nt: TGTGCCAGCAGCCTCTCAGCGGGGTACGAGCAGTACTTC; CDR3aa: CASSLSAGYEQYF; j_gene: TRBJ2-7; d_gene: TRBD2; v_gene: TRBV7-3; abundance: NA
CDR3nt: TGTGCCAGTAAAGGGGGACAGGGAAAAGTGGATGGCTACACCTTC; CDR3aa: CASKGGQGKVDGYTF; j_gene: TRBJ1-2; d_gene: TRBD1; v_gene: TRBV19; abundance: once
CDR3nt: TGTGCCAGCAGTCTAGGGGCCGGAAACACCATATATTTT; CDR3aa: CASSLGAGNTIYF; j_gene: TRBJ1-3; d_gene: NA; v_gene: TRBV11-3; abundance: NA
CDR3nt: TGTGCCAGCAGTGGAGACAGGTCAACTAATGAAAAACTGTTTTTT; CDR3aa: CASSGDRSTNEKLFF; j_gene: TRBJ1-4; d_gene: NA; v_gene: TRBV6-5; abundance: few
CDR3nt: TGTGCCAGCAGCGCACCCCTCACTAGCGCCGACATCTCCTACAATGAGCAGTTCTTC; CDR3aa: CASSAPLTSADISYNEQFF; j_gene: TRBJ2-1; d_gene: TRBD2; v_gene: TRBV9; abundance: NA
CDR3nt: TGTGCCAGCAGCGCATCGGGGACTAACTATGGCTACACCTTC; CDR3aa: CASSASGTNYGYTF; j_gene: TRBJ1-2; d_gene: NA; v_gene: TRBV9; abundance: NA
CDR3nt: TGTGCCAGCAGCTCGGGGGGCGGTTCCTACGAGCAGTACTTC; CDR3aa: CASSSGGGSYEQYF; j_gene: TRBJ2-7; d_gene: NA; v_gene: TRBV7-9; abundance: once
CDR3nt: TGTGCCAGCAGTTTAATGCGGGGGGGAGGTCAGCCCCAGCATTTT; CDR3aa: CASSLMRGGGQPQHF; j_gene: TRBJ1-5; d_gene: NA; v_gene: TRBV7-2; abundance: NA
CDR3nt: TGTGCCAGCAGCCTCCCGGGGGGGACGAACACTGAAGCTTTCTTT; CDR3aa: CASSLPGGTNTEAFF; j_gene: TRBJ1-1; d_gene: NA; v_gene: TRBV5-4; abundance: NA
CDR3nt: TGTGCCAGCAGCACCACAGGCCCGGTCCCAAGCCAAGAGACCCAGTACTTC; CDR3aa: CASSTTGPVPSQETQYF; j_gene: TRBJ2-5; d_gene: NA; v_gene: TRBV7-2; abundance: NA
CDR3nt: TGTGCCAGCTCCCTAGGGGCGCGTAATGCCAATGAGCAGTTCTTC; CDR3aa: CASSLGARNANEQFF; j_gene: TRBJ2-1; d_gene: NA; v_gene: TRBV18; abundance: NA
CDR3nt: TGTGCCAGCACCTTACGACAAGGGGCCAACGTCCTGACTTTC; CDR3aa: CASTLRQGANVLTF; j_gene: TRBJ2-6; d_gene: NA; v_gene: TRBV21-1; abundance: NA
CDR3nt: TGTGCCAGCAGCTCGTTAGCAGACGGTACGCAGTATTTT; CDR3aa: CASSSLADGTQYF; j_gene: TRBJ2-3; d_gene: NA; v_gene: TRBV7-9; abundance: NA
CDR3nt: TGTGCCAGCAGCGTAGATGAGGGGGCTACGCAGTATTTT; CDR3aa: CASSVDEGATQYF; j_gene: TRBJ2-3; d_gene: TRBD1; v_gene: TRBV9; abundance: NA
CDR3nt: TGTGCCAGCAGCCCAAATGAGGCGGGGGGGTCCTACAATGAGCAGTTCTTC; CDR3aa: CASSPNEAGGSYNEQFF; j_gene: TRBJ2-1; d_gene: TRBD2; v_gene: TRBV7-3; abundance: NA
CDR3nt: TGTTCCAGCAGCTTGACTCGGGAGCAGTACTTC; CDR3aa: CSSSLTREQYF; j_gene: TRBJ2-7; d_gene: NA; v_gene: TRBV7-9; abundance: NA
CDR3nt: TGTGCCAGCAGCTTTAAGCGGGAGGGCCGGGATTTAGAGACCCAGTACTTC; CDR3aa: CASSFKREGRDLETQYF; j_gene: TRBJ2-5; d_gene: TRBD2; v_gene: TRBV28; abundance: NA
CDR3nt: TGTGCCAGCAGCTTGGCCGTGGGTAGCGGGAGTTTGTCCAAAAACATTCAGTACTTC; CDR3aa: CASSLAVGSGSLSKNIQYF; j_gene: TRBJ2-4; d_gene: TRBD2; v_gene: TRBV5-4; abundance: NA
CDR3nt: TGTGCCAGCAGTTCCGGGTCCCATGGGGGGGGCGGCACAGATACGCAGTATTTT; CDR3aa: CASSSGSHGGGGTDTQYF; j_gene: TRBJ2-3; d_gene: NA; v_gene: TRBV28; abundance: NA
CDR3nt: TGCGCCAGCAGCTTTCAGGGACTAGAGGGGGCCGGGGAGCTGTTTTTT; CDR3aa: CASSFQGLEGAGELFF; j_gene: TRBJ2-2; d_gene: TRBD2; v_gene: TRBV5-1; abundance: NA
CDR3nt: TGTGCCAGTAGTAACAGGGATGGTACAGATACGCAGTATTTT; CDR3aa: CASSNRDGTDTQYF; j_gene: TRBJ2-3; d_gene: NA; v_gene: TRBV19; abundance: few
CDR3nt: TGCGCCAGCAGCTTGGAGGGACAGGCCTATGGCTACACCTTC; CDR3aa: CASSLEGQAYGYTF; j_gene: TRBJ1-2; d_gene: TRBD1; v_gene: TRBV5-1; abundance: NA
CDR3nt: TGTGCCAGTAGTTATTCAGGGGGCCTGGGTACTGAAGCTTTCTTT; CDR3aa: CASSYSGGLGTEAFF; j_gene: TRBJ1-1; d_gene: TRBD1; v_gene: TRBV19; abundance: NA
CDR3nt: TGTGCCAGCAGCTTACAGGGCTACAATGAGCAGTTCTTC; CDR3aa: CASSLQGYNEQFF; j_gene: TRBJ2-1; d_gene: NA; v_gene: TRBV11-1; abundance: NA
CDR3nt: TGTGCCAGCAGCCAAGGACAGGTACTCACAGATACGCAGTATTTT; CDR3aa: CASSQGQVLTDTQYF; j_gene: TRBJ2-3; d_gene: TRBD1; v_gene: TRBV5-4; abundance: NA
CDR3nt: TGCGCCAGCAGCCAAGACAGGAACACTGAAGCTTTCTTT; CDR3aa: CASSQDRNTEAFF; j_gene: TRBJ1-1; d_gene: NA; v_gene: TRBV4-3; abundance: NA